This TCR beta chain derives from a study of control samples from healthy donors and cancer patients (dated by TCRdb to between 2020 and 2021). CDR1 and CDR2 were assigned from the germline V gene as MDHEN and SYDVKM. At the junction V is shortened by 7 bases and J by 6 bases, with 13 bases in between. The CDR3 starts with the cysteine, ends with the phenylalanine, and has 12 residues. Solely the CDR3 DNA is kept, with 36 bases framed from the first base. A note on this clone: Its recognized antigen is unknown. No qualities accompany the bases; no much larger clone lies one base away.

Library generation was performed with the immunoSEQ multiplex PCR assay. This is the immuneACCESS table as TCRdb keeps it, with only in-frame sequences that have V and J called. A part of the clones is gone; compared with another copy, unresolved V genes explain less than half, and the rest is unexplained. The sample table holds roughly 29,000 clones, of which roughly 78% were seen once. The ten largest clonotypes hold under 25% of the sample. The V gene is TRBV28 and the J gene is TRBJ2-7; a tentative D match to TRBD1 spans 5 bases. The source of this sequence is a man aged 55 to 69 with head and neck cancer. Sequencing was performed on PBMCs. Read as DNA, the sequence is TGTGCCAGCACCGTGGGGCTTGGCGAGCAGTACTTC. Translated, it reads CASTVGLGEQYF.